This T cell receptor beta chain is drawn from a study of OX40 agonist ivuxolimab in advanced cancers. For the wider study: Ivuxolimab was an agonistic, fully human IgG2 monoclonal antibody directed against OX40 (CD134), a costimulatory receptor. Intravenous ivuxolimab was administered to patients every 2 weeks at six dose levels: 0.01, 0.1, 0.3, 1.5, 3 and 10 mg/kg. Of the roughly 51 patients in dose escalation, 19 had hepatocellular carcinoma, about 15 had melanoma, 9 had renal cell carcinoma and 9 had head and neck cancer. A male proportion of 75% to 85% and a mean age of about 60 years, ranging from about 23 to 90, were recorded for the dose-escalation cohort. Prior anti-PD-1, anti-PD-L1 or anti-CTLA-4 therapy was permitted, and checkpoint inhibitors had been received by roughly 40% of dose-escalation patients. Three dose-escalation patients achieved partial responses, one with hepatocellular carcinoma and two with cutaneous melanoma. Peripheral TCRbeta sequencing was intended to test whether TCR sequence diversity was altered and clonal T-cell expansion was caused by ivuxolimab. The paper covers the monotherapy dose-escalation part of the phase I ivuxolimab trial, which included N ≈ 57 patients.

From a lookup of the germline V gene (reference sequence), CDR1 and CDR2 are MNHNY and SVGAGI. Deletion took 2 bases off V and 2 bases off J, with a span of 9 bases between the germline ends. CDR3 length: 14 amino acids, cysteine to phenylalanine. CDR3 DNA is the only sequence kept; it has 42 bases, read in frame from the first base. General conclusions and limits of the study: The antigen specificity of the peripheral T cells that underwent clonal expansion was not determined. At doses of 0.1 to 3.0 mg/kg, clonal expansion of both CD4+ and CD8+ T cells in blood was seen between baseline and week 6. In the 0.1-3.0 mg/kg groups, partial responders were among the patients with the lowest normalized peripheral clonal expansion, particularly in CD8+ T cells. Low levels of normalized T-cell clonal expansion were also seen in some patients who did not respond. After ivuxolimab, more expanded clones were found on average in CD8+ T cells than in CD4+ T cells.

Genomic DNA was isolated from the sorted cells so that the TCRbeta CDR3 region could be sequenced. The immunoSEQ Assay was used to sequence the TCRbeta CDR3 regions. TCRdb took over this immuneACCESS table, retaining in-frame rearrangements with V and J assigned. Such tables are incomplete; in checked studies, under half of the missing clones stem from an unresolved V gene, and the remainder is unexplained. Present in this sample are approximately 89,000 clones, almost 90% of which were seen just once. 0.65% to 0.95% of the sample is taken by the ten largest. Patients with autoimmune disease history or receiving systemic immunosuppression were excluded from the trial. Peripheral blood for TCR sequencing was collected from all dose cohorts at baseline, on cycle 4 day 1, and on cycle 7 day 1. The samples were drawn from a first-in-human, open-label, multicenter phase I dose-escalation trial of ivuxolimab. Adults with locally advanced or metastatic melanoma, renal cell, hepatocellular, or head and neck squamous cell carcinoma were enrolled in the trial. Before TCR sequencing, CD4+ and CD8+ T cells were separately sorted from peripheral blood.

A few counts support this clone. Its target antigen remains unknown. No much larger clonotype is one base removed from it; base qualities were not supplied. The receptor chain draws on TRBV6-6 and TRBJ1-1; TRBD1 could be the D gene, as 5 bases match. The material sequenced was CD4+ or CD8+ T cells sorted from blood, taken in a trial of the OX40 agonist ivuxolimab. The sequence was collected from an adult with an advanced solid tumor such as melanoma, head and neck, liver or kidney cancer. The bases read TGTGCCAGCAGTTACAAAGACAGAAACACTGAAGCTTTCTTT. It encodes CASSYKDRNTEAFF.